This T cell receptor beta chain derives from a study of sequential checkpoint blockade in melanoma (dated by TCRdb to the late 2010s). For the study in its entirety: Patients were assigned by 1:1 randomization to either first-line nivolumab followed by ipilimumab (arm A) or ipilimumab followed by nivolumab (arm B). Both trial sequences were followed by maintenance nivolumab. About 80% of the matched tumor biopsy pairs taken before and after treatment were from the same lesion. DNA from around 96 pretreatment melanoma tumor samples was subjected to TCRbeta immunosequencing. Matched tumor biopsies were taken from about two dozen patients before treatment and at week 13, after single-agent nivolumab (arm A) or ipilimumab (arm B). Study-wide findings and limitations: Among patients in the nivolumab-first arm (arm A), tumor TIL clonality before treatment was associated with response (P = .04). Larger, independent patient cohorts are needed to validate the response-prediction model that combines TCR metrics and mutation burden. Clinical benefit was about 30 times more likely to be achieved by patients whose tumor T-cell fraction and clonality increased by week 13. Tumor T-cell fraction and clonality correlated with PD-L1 staining and CD8+ T-cell counts but not with mutational load. Small sample sizes and reduced statistical power limited the within-arm analyses of tumor T-cell fraction.

TCRbeta CDR3 regions were immunosequenced from genomic DNA with the immunoSEQ Assay. Before high-throughput sequencing, genomic DNA was amplified using bias-controlled multiplex PCR. The authors processed their data as follows. To quantify the absolute abundance of each unique TCRbeta CDR3 region, the sequences were collapsed and filtered. Clonality, defined as 1 minus Pielou's evenness, was calculated using productive rearrangements only. Tumor T-cell fraction was calculated by normalizing TCRbeta template counts to the amount of usable DNA, which was estimated from several housekeeping genes. A previously published method was used to identify clones with significantly greater frequencies in on-treatment samples than in baseline samples. The table comes from immuneACCESS by way of TCRdb, which keeps in-frame sequences with V and J called. Part of the clones is missing from these tables; in studies checked, under half for an unresolved V gene and the rest for unknown reasons. The V and J calls and clone size come from that table; D and trimming were worked out from the DNA. The sample table shows tens of thousands of clones, and 30% to 35% are seen once. Of the sample, about 1.5% is held by the ten largest clones.

This specimen's treatment or condition label, per the study, means: randomized to nivolumab then ipilimumab (arm A) or the reverse (arm B). Prior DNA-damaging chemotherapy had not been received by any trial patient. Samples were obtained from patients with melanoma enrolled in CheckMate 064, a randomized, open-label phase II trial of sequential checkpoint blockade. Genomic DNA from formalin-fixed paraffin-embedded (FFPE) tissue samples was used for tumor TCR sequencing. A distance of 12 bases separates the germline ends of V and J, which lose 0 bases and 7 bases respectively. CDR1 is given as GTSNPN and CDR2 as SVGIG, both from the germline V gene (reference sequence). The CDR3 numbers 13 residues from cysteine through phenylalanine. CDR3 DNA is the only sequence kept; it has 39 bases, read in frame from the first base. This clone was seen a few times. No cognate antigen has been identified for it. Base qualities are not at hand, and no much larger clone is one base apart.

The sequenced sample was tumor tissue (inferred from file names), obtained from a patient given nivolumab and ipilimumab in sequence. The source is a human donor with melanoma. Recombination connected TRBV30 to TRBJ1-2, with the D gene not confidently named. At the DNA level, the sequence is TGTGCCTGGAGTGTTAAGGCAGAGCGTGGCTACACCTTC. Translated, this is CAWSVKAERGYTF. The reference TRBV30 and TRBJ1-2 proteins fill in what lies around the CDR3, so the full variable domain reads SQTIHQWPATLVQPVGSPLSLECTVEGTSNPNLYWYRQAAGRGLQLLFYSVGIGQISSEVPQNLSASRPQDRQFILSSKKLLLSDSGFYLCAWSVKAERGYTFGSGTRLTVV.